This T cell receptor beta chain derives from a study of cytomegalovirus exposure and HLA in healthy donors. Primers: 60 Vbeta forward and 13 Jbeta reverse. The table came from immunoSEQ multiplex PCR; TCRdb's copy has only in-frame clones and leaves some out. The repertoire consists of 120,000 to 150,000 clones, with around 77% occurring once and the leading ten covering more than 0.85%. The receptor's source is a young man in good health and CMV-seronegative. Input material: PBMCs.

As DNA, the CDR3 is TGTGCCAGCAGCTTGGGGAACAGGGCCCCAAGAAATCAGCCCCAGCATTTT. Translated, it gives CASSLGNRAPRNQPQHF. The rearrangement uses TRBV5-6 and TRBJ1-5; the D gene is possibly TRBD1 (6 bases). Per germline, CDR1 SGHDT and CDR2 YYEEEE. This CDR3 spans 17 amino acids. The V and J ends lost 0 bases and 4 bases respectively, with 17 bases between them.